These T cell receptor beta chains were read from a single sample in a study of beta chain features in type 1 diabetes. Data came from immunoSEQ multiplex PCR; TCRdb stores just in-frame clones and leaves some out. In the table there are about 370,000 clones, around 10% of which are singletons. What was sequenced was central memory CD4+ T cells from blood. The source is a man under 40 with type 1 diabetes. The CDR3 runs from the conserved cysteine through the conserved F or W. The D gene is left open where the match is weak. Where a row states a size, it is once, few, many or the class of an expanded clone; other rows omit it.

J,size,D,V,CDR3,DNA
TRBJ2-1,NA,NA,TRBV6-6,CASSSLSFGNEQFF,TGTGCCAGCAGTTCCCTAAGTTTCGGCAATGAGCAGTTCTTC
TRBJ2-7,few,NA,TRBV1,CTSSQKGPSGGPRDEQYF,TGCACCAGCAGCCAAAAGGGGCCTAGCGGGGGTCCAAGAGACGAGCAGTACTTC
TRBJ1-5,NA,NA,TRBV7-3,CASSGGDQPQHF,TGTGCCAGCAGCGGTGGGGATCAGCCCCAGCATTTT
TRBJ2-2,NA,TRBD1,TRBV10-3,CAINSGTGADGELFF,TGTGCCATCAATTCCGGGACAGGGGCCGACGGGGAGCTGTTTTTT
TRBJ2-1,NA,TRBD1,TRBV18,CASSLGTGSRYNEQFF,TGTGCCAGCTCACTTGGGACAGGGTCTCGCTACAATGAGCAGTTCTTC
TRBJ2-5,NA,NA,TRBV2,CASSGEAVETQYF,TGTGCCAGCAGTGGGGAGGCGGTTGAGACCCAGTACTTC
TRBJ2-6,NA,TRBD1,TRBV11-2,CASSRTGLSAGANVLTF,TGTGCCAGCAGCCGGACAGGTCTATCTGCCGGGGCCAACGTCCTGACTTTC
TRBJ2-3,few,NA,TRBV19,CASSMLEDTQYF,TGTGCCAGTAGTATGTTGGAAGATACGCAGTATTTT
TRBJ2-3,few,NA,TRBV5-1,CASSLDPGAAGTDTQYF,TGCGCCAGCAGCTTGGACCCCGGGGCGGCCGGGACGGATACGCAGTATTTT
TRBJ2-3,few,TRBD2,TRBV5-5,CASSPEGLGRTDTQYF,TGTGCCAGCAGCCCGGAGGGACTAGGAAGAACAGATACGCAGTATTTT
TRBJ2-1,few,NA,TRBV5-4,CASSSQKGSSNEQFF,TGTGCCAGCAGCTCCCAGAAGGGGTCAAGCAATGAGCAGTTCTTC
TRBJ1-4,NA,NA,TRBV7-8,CASSLVIDEKLFF,TGTGCCAGCAGCTTAGTAATAGATGAAAAACTGTTTTTT
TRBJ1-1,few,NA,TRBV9,CASTPIGTQAFF,TGTGCCAGCACCCCGATCGGGACGCAAGCTTTCTTT
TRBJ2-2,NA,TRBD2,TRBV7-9,CASSRLAGGHGELFF,TGTGCCAGCAGCCGACTAGCGGGAGGGCACGGGGAGCTGTTTTTT
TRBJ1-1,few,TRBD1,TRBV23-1,CASSPDRQGKNTEAFF,TGCGCCAGCAGTCCGGATCGACAGGGCAAGAACACTGAAGCTTTCTTT
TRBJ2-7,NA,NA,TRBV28,CASTSGIGYEQYF,TGTGCCAGCACCAGTGGGATTGGCTACGAGCAGTACTTC
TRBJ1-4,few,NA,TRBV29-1,CSVEVPGVNEKLFF,TGCAGCGTTGAAGTTCCCGGGGTTAATGAAAAACTGTTTTTT
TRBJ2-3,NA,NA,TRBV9,CASSLQEDTQYF,TGTGCCAGCAGCCTTCAGGAGGATACGCAGTATTTT
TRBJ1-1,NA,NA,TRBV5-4,CASSLESQGTEAFF,TGTGCCAGCAGCTTGGAATCTCAGGGGACTGAAGCTTTCTTT
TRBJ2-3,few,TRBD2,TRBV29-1,CSVESAGTSTDTQYF,TGCAGCGTTGAGTCAGCGGGGACTAGCACAGATACGCAGTATTTT
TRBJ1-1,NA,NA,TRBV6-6,CASSYPDGQNTEAFF,TGTGCCAGCAGTTATCCGGACGGACAGAACACTGAAGCTTTCTTT
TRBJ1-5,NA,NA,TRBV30,CAWSVGGFNQPQHF,TGTGCCTGGAGTGTTGGTGGATTCAATCAGCCCCAGCATTTT
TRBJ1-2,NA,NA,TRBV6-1,CASRQIGTGKGYTF,TGTGCCAGCCGACAAATAGGGACGGGTAAAGGATACACCTTC
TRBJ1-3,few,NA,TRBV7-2,CASSSGAGNTIYF,TGTGCCAGCAGCTCAGGGGCCGGAAACACCATATATTTT
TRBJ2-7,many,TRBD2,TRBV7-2,CASSPTSGNEQYF,TGTGCCAGCAGCCCAACTAGCGGGAACGAGCAGTACTTC
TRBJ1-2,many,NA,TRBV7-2,CASSQYTSGSYTF,TGTGCCAGCAGCCAGTACACGTCGGGGAGCTACACCTTC